These 24 T cell receptor beta chains were sequenced from one sample in a study of response to subunit inactivated influenza vaccine. MiXCR was run by TCRdb on the RT-PCR reads, yielding one entry per CDR3 protein. The table shows about 580,000 distinct CDR3 sequences, with around 15% occurring only once. Sequencing used PBMCs from blood, obtained approximately 13 days after vaccination. The receptors derive from a man in his fifties or sixties who received an inactivated influenza vaccine.

This chain links TRBV7-9 with TRBJ2-2; possible D gene TRBD2, 5 bases. V was clipped by 4 bases and J by 7 bases, with 10 bases between them. The CDR3 is 13 amino acids. CDR1 SEHNR and CDR2 FQNEAQ come from the germline V gene (reference sequence). The CDR3 protein is CASSSTEGGELFF. The CDR3 DNA is TGTGCCAGCAGCTCAACCGAGGGCGGGGAGCTGTTTTTT.

This clonotype was recorded a few times. The chain recombines TRBV9 with TRBJ1-1, with 8 nucleotides matching TRBD1. CDR1 is SGDLS and CDR2 is YYNGEE in the germline V gene. The J segment lost 0 bases and the V segment lost 0 bases, leaving 7 bases of the junction unmatched. This CDR3 has 17 amino acids. The CDR3 here is CASSVGPGTGLNTEAFF. CDR3 nucleotides: TGTGCCAGCAGCGTAGGTCCCGGGACAGGACTGAACACTGAAGCTTTCTTT. Full variable domain (missing parts from reference TRBV9 and TRBJ1-1): DSGVTQTPKHLITATGQRVTLRCSPRSGDLSVYWYQQSLDQGLQFLIQYYNGEERAKGNILERFSAQQFPDLHSELNLSSLELGDSALYFCASSVGPGTGLNTEAFFGQGTRLTVV.

This clonotype was observed a handful of times. The chain employs TRBV6-5 and TRBJ2-5, with 9 bases lining up with TRBD1. J gave up 5 bases and V 0 bases, and 10 bases lay outside the gene matches. This CDR3 has 17 residues. CDR1 MNHEY and CDR2 SVGAGI come from the germline V gene. The DNA for the CDR3 is TGTGCCAGCAGTTACTCGATAGTGACAGGGGGTGAGGAGACCCAGTACTTC. The encoded protein is CASSYSIVTGGEETQYF.

The genes are TRBV29-1 and TRBJ1-1; the D is unclear. V was pared by 6 bases and J by 0 bases, with 11 bases between. From germline, CDR1 is SQVTM and CDR2 ANQGSEA. CDR3 length: 13 amino acids. The CDR3 region has the DNA TGCAGCGTGCAGAGAAGAATGAACACTGAAGCTTTCTTT. It specifies CSVQRRMNTEAFF.

The chain recombines TRBV11-2 with TRBJ2-3, with 7 bases matching TRBD2. V was pared by 1 base and J by 3 bases, with 4 bases of the junction left unmatched. The CDR3 runs to 15 residues. The germline gives CDR1 SGHAT, CDR2 FQNNGV. The CDR3, as DNA: TGTGCCAGCAGCTTAGTCTCGGGGGGAACAGATACGCAGTATTTT. Protein sequence: CASSLVSGGTDTQYF.

Ten or more counts support this clonotype. The V call is TRBV20-1, the J call TRBJ1-6; D not resolved. Per germline, CDR1 DFQATT and CDR2 SNEGSKA (reference sequence). Trimming took 4 bases from V and 8 from J, leaving 9 bases between them. The CDR3 is 12 amino acids. The CDR3 loop is CSAISLHSPLHF. CDR3 in DNA: TGCAGTGCTATATCCCTTCATTCACCCCTCCACTTT.

The sample holds one count of this clonotype. This rearrangement joins TRBV11-2 to TRBJ2-5; 9 bases align to TRBD2. Trimming cost V 3 bases and J 2 bases; bases outside gene matches: 13. The CDR3 has 18 residues. Germline assignment: CDR1 SGHAT and CDR2 FQNNGV. The CDR3 protein is CASSFWRGASGNQETQYF. CDR3 DNA sequence: TGTGCCAGCAGCTTCTGGCGGGGGGCTAGCGGGAATCAAGAGACCCAGTACTTC.

This clonotype was detected only a few times. The V call is TRBV29-1, the J call TRBJ1-1; D is unclear. Germline V gives CDR1 SQVTM, CDR2 ANQGSEA. V was shortened by 6 bases and J by 5 bases, with 16 bases between the two germline ends. CDR3 length equals 13 residues. The CDR3 here is CSVGHTVVTEAFF. DNA of the CDR3: TGCAGCGTCGGGCACACGGTAGTAACTGAAGCTTTCTTT.

This clonotype was counted a few times. This chain uses TRBV7-2 with TRBJ1-2; the match to TRBD1 covers 7 bases. The trim removed 2 bases at V and 6 bases at J, leaving 3 bases unmatched. The CDR3 has 13 residues. Germline V gene data show CDR1 as SGHTA and CDR2 as FQGNSA. Here the CDR3 reads CASSLYGQDGYTF. CDR3 coding DNA: TGTGCCAGCAGCTTATATGGACAGGATGGCTACACCTTC.

The chain has TRBV6-1 and TRBJ2-3; D call uncertain. This CDR3 contains 16 residues. Trimming shortened V by 7 bases and J by 0 bases, and 17 bases separated the two germline ends. Germline-derived CDR1 and CDR2 are MNHNS and SASEGT. The CDR3 loop reads CASIEILWSSTDTQYF. The CDR3 DNA is TGTGCCAGCATCGAGATACTGTGGTCTAGCACAGATACGCAGTATTTT.

This clonotype occurred a few times. The chain combines TRBV20-1 with TRBJ1-5; 8 positions agree with TRBD1. CDR1 DFQATT and CDR2 SNEGSKA come from the germline V gene (reference sequence). V trimming: 5 bases; J trimming: 6 bases; junction bases outside the gene matches: 9. The CDR3 totals 14 residues. The DNA of the CDR3 is TGCAGTGCTTTGGACAGGGAAGGTCCTCAGCCCCAGCATTTT. The encoded protein is CSALDREGPQPQHF.

This clonotype was seen a handful of times. This chain connects TRBV4-3 to TRBJ2-1, with 11 nucleotides matching TRBD1. Trimming removed 2 bases from V and 8 bases from J; junction bases left unmatched: 8. CDR3 length: 16 residues. Germline V gene sequence: CDR1 LGHNA, CDR2 YSLEER. The DNA for the CDR3 is TGCGCCAGCAGCCAAACGCCGGGACAGGGGGAGGATGAGCAGTTCTTC. Protein: CASSQTPGQGEDEQFF.

This clonotype was counted between two and nine times. V and J are TRBV6-2 or TRBV6-3 and TRBJ2-7; D remains ambiguous. V was shortened by 1 base and J by 0 bases, with 7 bases between the two germline ends. The germline V gene has CDR1 MNHEY and CDR2 SVGEGT. This CDR3 has 14 residues. The CDR3 loop reads CASSYLRNSYEQYF. CDR3 coding DNA: TGTGCCAGCAGTTACTTGCGGAACTCCTACGAGCAGTACTTC.

The chain carries TRBV6-5 and TRBJ2-2, with no clear D. V lost 0 bases to trimming and J lost 4 bases, with 9 bases between them. The CDR3 is 15 amino acids. The V gene's germline CDR1 is MNHEY and CDR2 SVGAGI. The CDR3: CASSYSELLTGELFF. The CDR3 nucleotides are TGTGCCAGCAGTTACTCGGAACTTCTCACCGGGGAGCTGTTTTTT.

In this sample, this clonotype turned up a few times. The CDR3 bases are TGTGCCAGCAGTGTCGGGACAAGCTACGAGCAGTACTTC. Translating it yields CASSVGTSYEQYF. The gene calls are TRBV7-6 and TRBJ2-7; D may be TRBD1 (6 bases). Germline V gene lookup returns CDR1 SGHVS and CDR2 FNYEAQ. Deletions cut 6 bases from V and 3 bases from J, with 12 bases between. The CDR3 length is 13 residues.

The chain carries TRBV10-3 and TRBJ2-7, with TRBD2 matching over 13 bases. There are 15 residues in the CDR3. CDR1 and CDR2 from the germline V gene are ENHRY and SYGVKD. Germline trimming cut 4 bases from V and 3 bases from J; bases unmatched to any gene: 3. The CDR3 DNA reads as TGTGCCATCAGTGGACTAGCGGGAGGCGTCTACGAGCAGTACTTC. Residues: CAISGLAGGVYEQYF.

V and J are TRBV2 and TRBJ2-1; 9 positions agree with TRBD2. The CDR3 extends over 16 amino acids. The germline CDR1 and CDR2 sequences are SNHLY and FYNNEI. J lost 3 bases, V lost 6 bases, and 9 bases had no gene match. The CDR3 bases are TGTGCCAGCAGCTCCGTGGTAGCGGGGGTCTACAATGAGCAGTTCTTC. This codes for CASSSVVAGVYNEQFF.

This clonotype was seen only a few times. The chain recombines TRBV12-3 or TRBV12-4 with TRBJ2-1, with D possibly matching TRBD2 (6 bases). The CDR3 loop spans 12 amino acids. V was cut by 3 bases and J by 8 bases, with 8 bases left in between. CDR3 amino acids: CASSFSGDEQFF. The CDR3 region has the DNA TGTGCCAGCAGTTTTTCGGGGGATGAGCAGTTCTTC.

This clonotype was found once. The V and J genes are TRBV4-1 and TRBJ2-1; 8 positions agree with TRBD2. Losses at the gene ends were 2 bases for V and 1 base for J; bases not matched to a gene: 7. The CDR3 loop spans 17 amino acids. Germline-derived CDR1 and CDR2 are MGHRA and YSYEKL. The CDR3 spells CASSQMTGGRSYNEQFF. CDR3 DNA sequence: TGCGCCAGCAGCCAAATGACAGGCGGGAGGTCCTACAATGAGCAGTTCTTC.

The J gene is TRBJ2-2, the V gene TRBV6-1, with 7 bases aligning to TRBD2. CDR3 length: 16 amino acids. Germline CDR1 MNHNS, CDR2 SASEGT. The V gene end was trimmed by 2 bases and the J gene end by 5 bases; junction bases not matched to a gene: 8. CDR3 in DNA: TGTGCCAGCAGTGAATTCGGGGGGTCTAAGACCGGGGAGCTGTTTTTT. Translating gives CASSEFGGSKTGELFF.

The J gene is TRBJ1-4, the V gene TRBV4-1; D ambiguous. Trimming cost V 1 base and J 8 bases, with 14 bases left between them. There are 15 residues in the CDR3. CDR1 is MGHRA and CDR2 is YSYEKL in the germline V gene. The DNA of the CDR3 is TGCGCCAGCAGCCAAGTGGAAAGGACCTTCGAAAAACTGTTTTTT. Protein sequence: CASSQVERTFEKLFF.

This clonotype was seen a few times. V is TRBV7-9 and J is TRBJ2-5; perhaps TRBD1 as D (6 bases). The ends were cut back, 1 base at V and 5 bases at J, with 20 bases in the middle. The CDR3 runs to 17 residues. CDR1 is SEHNR, CDR2 FQNEAQ, per germline (reference sequence). CDR3 coding DNA: TGTGCCAGCAGCTTAGGCCGGACAGTAACACGCGGGGAGACCCAGTACTTC. Translation gives CASSLGRTVTRGETQYF.

For the CDR3, the DNA is TGTGCCAGTAGTATAGAACAGGGAAGCGTCAAAAACATTCAGTACTTC. Translation: CASSIEQGSVKNIQYF. This chain connects TRBV19 to TRBJ2-4; TRBD1 is a possible D gene (6 bases). The V end was cut by 0 bases, the J end by 3 bases, with 12 bases between. CDR1 LNHDA and CDR2 SQIVND come from the germline V gene (reference sequence). The CDR3 runs to 16 residues.

This clonotype was counted a few times. V and J are TRBV20-1 and TRBJ2-5; perhaps TRBD2 as D (5 bases). The CDR3 contains 13 residues. With 1 base removed from V and 5 bases from J, the gap between germline ends came to 11 bases. Germline CDR1 and CDR2: DFQATT and SNEGSKA (reference sequence). DNA for the CDR3: TGCAGTGCTAGAGTGATTAGCGATGAGACCCAGTACTTC. It codes for CSARVISDETQYF.